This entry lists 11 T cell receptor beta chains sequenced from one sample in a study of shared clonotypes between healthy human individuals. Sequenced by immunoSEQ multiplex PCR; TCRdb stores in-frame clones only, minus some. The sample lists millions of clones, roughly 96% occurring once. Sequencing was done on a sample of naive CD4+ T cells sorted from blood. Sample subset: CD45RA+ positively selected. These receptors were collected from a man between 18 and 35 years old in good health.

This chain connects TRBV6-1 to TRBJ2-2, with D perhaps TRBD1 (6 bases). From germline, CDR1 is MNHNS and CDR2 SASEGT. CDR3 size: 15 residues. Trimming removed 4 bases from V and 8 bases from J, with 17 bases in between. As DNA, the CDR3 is TGTGCCAGCAGTGGCCAAACGGCCGGGACAGGGGAGCTGTTTTTT. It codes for CASSGQTAGTGELFF.

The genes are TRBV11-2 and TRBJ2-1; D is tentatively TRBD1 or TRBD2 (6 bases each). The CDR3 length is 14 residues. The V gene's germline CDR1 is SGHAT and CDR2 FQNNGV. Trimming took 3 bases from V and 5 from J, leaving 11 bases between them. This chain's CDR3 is CASSFKGGNNEQFF. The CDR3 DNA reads TGTGCCAGCAGCTTCAAAGGGGGGAACAATGAGCAGTTCTTC.

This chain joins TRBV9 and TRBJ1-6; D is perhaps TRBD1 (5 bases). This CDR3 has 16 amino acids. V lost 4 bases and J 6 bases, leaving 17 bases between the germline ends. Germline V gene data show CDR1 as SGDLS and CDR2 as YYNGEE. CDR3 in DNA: TGTGCCAGCAGCTCAGGACTCCAGGGAACTAATTCACCCCTCCACTTT. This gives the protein CASSSGLQGTNSPLHF.

The CDR3 sequence is CASSLGTGIYNEQFF. The CDR3 region has the DNA TGTGCCAGCAGCTTGGGGACAGGGATCTACAATGAGCAGTTCTTC. The rearrangement links TRBV5-8 to TRBJ2-1; 8 nucleotides align to TRBD1. Germline trimming cut 0 bases from V and 3 bases from J; bases unmatched to any gene: 2. The CDR3 is 15 residues long. Germline CDR1 and CDR2: SGHTS and YDEGEE.

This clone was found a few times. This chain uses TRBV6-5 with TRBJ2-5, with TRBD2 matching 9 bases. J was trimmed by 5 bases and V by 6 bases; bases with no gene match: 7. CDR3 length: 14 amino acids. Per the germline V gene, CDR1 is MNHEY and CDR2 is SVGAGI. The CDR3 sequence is CASRAGGPWETQYF. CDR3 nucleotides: TGTGCCAGCAGGGCGGGAGGGCCGTGGGAGACCCAGTACTTC.

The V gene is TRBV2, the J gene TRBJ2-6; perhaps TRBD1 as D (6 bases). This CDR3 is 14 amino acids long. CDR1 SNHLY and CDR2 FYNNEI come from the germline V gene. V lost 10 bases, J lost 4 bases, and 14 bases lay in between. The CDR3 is CATRTVQGANVLTF. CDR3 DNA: TGTGCCACTAGGACAGTACAAGGGGCCAACGTCCTGACTTTC.

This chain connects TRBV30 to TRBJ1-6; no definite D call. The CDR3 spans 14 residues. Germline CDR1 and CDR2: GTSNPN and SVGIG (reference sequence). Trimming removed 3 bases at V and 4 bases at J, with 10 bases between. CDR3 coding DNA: TGTGCCTGGAGGTCGACACCTTATAATTCACCCCTCCACTTT. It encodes CAWRSTPYNSPLHF.

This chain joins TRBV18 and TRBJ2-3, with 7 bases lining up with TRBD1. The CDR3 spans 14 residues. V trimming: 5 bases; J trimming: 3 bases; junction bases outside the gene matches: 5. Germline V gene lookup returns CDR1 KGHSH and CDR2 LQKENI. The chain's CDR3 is CASSFTGVTDTQYF. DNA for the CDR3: TGTGCCAGCTCATTCACAGGGGTTACAGATACGCAGTATTTT.

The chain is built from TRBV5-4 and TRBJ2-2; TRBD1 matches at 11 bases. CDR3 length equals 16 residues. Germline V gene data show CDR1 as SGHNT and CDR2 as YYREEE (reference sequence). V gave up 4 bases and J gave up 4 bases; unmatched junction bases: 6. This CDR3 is CASSRTGGGGTGELFF. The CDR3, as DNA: TGTGCCAGCAGCCGGACAGGGGGCGGAGGCACCGGGGAGCTGTTTTTT.

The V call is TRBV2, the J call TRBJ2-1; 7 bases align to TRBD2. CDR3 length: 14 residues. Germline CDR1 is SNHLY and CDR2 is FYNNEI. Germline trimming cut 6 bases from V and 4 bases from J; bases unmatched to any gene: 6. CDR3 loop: CASSGRTNYNEQFF. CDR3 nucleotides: TGTGCCAGCAGCGGGAGGACAAATTACAATGAGCAGTTCTTC.

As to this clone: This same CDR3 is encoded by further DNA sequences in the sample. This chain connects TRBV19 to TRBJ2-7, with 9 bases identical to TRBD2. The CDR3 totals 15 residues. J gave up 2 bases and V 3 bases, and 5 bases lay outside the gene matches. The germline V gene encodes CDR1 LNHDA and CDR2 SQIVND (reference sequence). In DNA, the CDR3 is TGTGCCAGTAGTATCGGGCTAGCGGGAACCTACGAGCAGTACTTC. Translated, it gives CASSIGLAGTYEQYF.